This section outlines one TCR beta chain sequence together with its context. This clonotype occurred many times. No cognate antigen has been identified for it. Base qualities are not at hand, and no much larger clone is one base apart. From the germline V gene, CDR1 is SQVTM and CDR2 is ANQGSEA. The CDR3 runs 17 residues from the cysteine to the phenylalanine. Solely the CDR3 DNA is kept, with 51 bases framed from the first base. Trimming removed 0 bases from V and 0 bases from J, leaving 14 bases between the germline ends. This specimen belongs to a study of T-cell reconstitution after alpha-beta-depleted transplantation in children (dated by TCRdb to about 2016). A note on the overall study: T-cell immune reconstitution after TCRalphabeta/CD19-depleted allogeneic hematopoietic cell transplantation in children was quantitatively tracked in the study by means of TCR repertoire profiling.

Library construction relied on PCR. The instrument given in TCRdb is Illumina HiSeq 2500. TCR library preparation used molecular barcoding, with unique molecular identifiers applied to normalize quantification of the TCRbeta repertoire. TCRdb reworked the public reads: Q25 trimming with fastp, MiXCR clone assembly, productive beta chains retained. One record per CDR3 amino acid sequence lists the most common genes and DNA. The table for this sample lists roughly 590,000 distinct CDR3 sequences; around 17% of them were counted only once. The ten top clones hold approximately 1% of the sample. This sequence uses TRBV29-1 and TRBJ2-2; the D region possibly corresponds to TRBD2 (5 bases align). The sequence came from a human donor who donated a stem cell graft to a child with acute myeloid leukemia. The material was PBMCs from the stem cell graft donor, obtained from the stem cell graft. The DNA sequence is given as TGCAGCGTTGAAGATTCCCGAGGGTACCCGAACACCGGGGAGCTGTTTTTT. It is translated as CSVEDSRGYPNTGELFF.